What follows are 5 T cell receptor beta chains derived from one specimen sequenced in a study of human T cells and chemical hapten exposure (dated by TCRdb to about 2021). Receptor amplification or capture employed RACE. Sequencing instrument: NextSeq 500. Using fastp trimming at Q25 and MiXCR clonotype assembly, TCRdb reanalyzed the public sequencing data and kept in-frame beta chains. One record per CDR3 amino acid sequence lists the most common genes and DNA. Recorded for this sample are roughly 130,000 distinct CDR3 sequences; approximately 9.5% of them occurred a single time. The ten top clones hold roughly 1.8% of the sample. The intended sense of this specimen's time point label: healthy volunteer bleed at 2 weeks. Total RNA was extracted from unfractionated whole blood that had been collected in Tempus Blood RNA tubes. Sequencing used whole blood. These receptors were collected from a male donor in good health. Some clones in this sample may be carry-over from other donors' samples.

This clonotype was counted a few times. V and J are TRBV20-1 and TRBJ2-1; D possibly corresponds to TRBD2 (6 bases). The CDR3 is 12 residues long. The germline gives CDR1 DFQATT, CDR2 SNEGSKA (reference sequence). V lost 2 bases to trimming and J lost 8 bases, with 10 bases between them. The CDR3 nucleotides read TGCAGTGCTAGACCTGGGGGGTATGAGCAGTTCTTC. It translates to CSARPGGYEQFF.

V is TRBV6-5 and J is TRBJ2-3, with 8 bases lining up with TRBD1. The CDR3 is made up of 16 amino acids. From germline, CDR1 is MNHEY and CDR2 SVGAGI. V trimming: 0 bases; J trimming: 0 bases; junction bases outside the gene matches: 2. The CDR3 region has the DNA TGTGCCAGCAGTTACTCCCACAGGGGGAGCACAGATACGCAGTATTTT. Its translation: CASSYSHRGSTDTQYF.

The CDR3 DNA sequence: TGTGCTAGTGGCCCCGGGGTAATTGGCAATCAGCCCCAGCATTTT. Its translation is CASGPGVIGNQPQHF. The rearrangement links TRBV12-5 to TRBJ1-5; D gene unclear. The CDR3 covers 15 residues. Trimming took off 6 bases at V and 2 bases at J, with 14 bases between the two ends. Germline values: CDR1 LGHNT, CDR2 FRNRAP.

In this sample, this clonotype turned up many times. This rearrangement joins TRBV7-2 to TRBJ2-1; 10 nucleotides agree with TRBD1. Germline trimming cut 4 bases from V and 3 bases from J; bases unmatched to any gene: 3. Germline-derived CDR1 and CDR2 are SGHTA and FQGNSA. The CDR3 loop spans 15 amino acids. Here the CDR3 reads CASSWGQGFYNEQFF. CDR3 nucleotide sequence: TGTGCCAGCAGCTGGGGACAGGGGTTCTACAATGAGCAGTTCTTC.

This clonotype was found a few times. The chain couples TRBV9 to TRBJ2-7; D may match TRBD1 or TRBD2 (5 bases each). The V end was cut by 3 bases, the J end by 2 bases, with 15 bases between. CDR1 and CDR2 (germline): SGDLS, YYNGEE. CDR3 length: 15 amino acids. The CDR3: CASSADRDGPYEQYF. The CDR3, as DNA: TGTGCCAGCAGCGCCGACCGGGACGGACCCTACGAGCAGTACTTC.